The clone carrying this TCR beta chain appeared many times. Its antigen is still unknown. J lost 7 bases, V lost 3 bases, and 4 bases had no gene match. CDR3 size: 15 residues. The V gene's germline CDR1 is MRHNA and CDR2 SNTAGT. This sample is part of a study of T cells after yellow fever vaccination. Overall study findings and caveats: The secondary response was weaker, and its peak arrived faster, on day 5 versus 15. It was a small share of clonotypes that appeared in both CD4 and CD8 compartments. In post-booster samples, most primary-vaccination clones reappeared (approximately 96% CD4, 75% to 90% CD8).

TCRdb re-derived calls from the 5' RACE reads in MiXCR, one entry per CDR3 protein. The table includes around 70,000 distinct CDR3 sequences, about 6.6% detected once. V and J are TRBV6-4 and TRBJ2-1; the match to TRBD1 covers 12 bases. The sequencing here drew on CD8+ T cells sorted from PBMCs, taken 4 to 5 days after the first yellow fever vaccination. This TCR came from a man aged 18 to 29 who received the YFV17D yellow fever vaccine. As DNA, the CDR3 is TGTGCCAGCAGTGAAGCGGGACAGGGGGCTAATGAGCAGTTCTTC. Amino acids: CASSEAGQGANEQFF.